Listed here are 28 T cell receptor beta chains from one sample, sequenced in a study of blood T cells in healthy people across ages. It was with a sample-barcoded 5' primer and a J-beta primer mix that a second PCR of about 6 to 12 cycles was run. TCRdb called the 5' RACE reads again in MiXCR, with one record for every CDR3 protein. The profile shows about 1.8 million distinct CDR3 sequences, 49% of them singletons. Source material: blood. Receptor source: a woman in her forties in good health.

This chain connects TRBV28 to TRBJ1-6; TRBD1 might be the D (5 bases). Germline V gives CDR1 MDHEN, CDR2 SYDVKM. The V gene lost 5 bases and the J gene lost 8 bases, with 19 bases spanning the gap. The CDR3 totals 16 residues. DNA for the CDR3: TGTGCCAGCAGTCTCCTAGACAGCTACCTCCATTCACCCCTCCACTTT. As protein: CASSLLDSYLHSPLHF.

This chain links TRBV7-8 with TRBJ2-7, with D tentatively TRBD1 (6 bases). Trimming took off 4 bases at V and 10 bases at J, with 11 bases between the two ends. The CDR3 spans 11 residues. CDR1 is SGHVS, CDR2 FQNEAQ, per germline. Here the CDR3 reads CASSSGTTQYF. In nucleotides, the CDR3 is TGTGCCAGCAGCTCCGGGACAACCCAGTACTTC.

The gene calls are TRBV20-1 and TRBJ2-1, with D unresolved. The J call is in doubt because the DNA end fits TRBJ2-7 better. The CDR3 spans 13 residues. From germline, CDR1 is DFQATT and CDR2 SNEGSKA (reference sequence). In DNA, the CDR3 is TGCAGTGCTATTGGATCCTCCTACAATGAGCAGTACTTC. Its translation is CSAIGSSYNEQYF.

The rearrangement uses TRBV2 and TRBJ1-4; 9 bases match TRBD1. This CDR3 is 15 amino acids long. Looked up from germline, CDR1 is SNHLY and CDR2 is FYNNEI. The V gene end was trimmed by 7 bases and the J gene end by 7 bases; junction bases not matched to a gene: 10. This CDR3 is CASNKDRGRSEKLFF. As DNA, the CDR3 is TGTGCCAGCAACAAGGACAGGGGCCGTTCTGAAAAACTGTTTTTT.

Turning to this clonotype: The junction departs from the called germline gene at one end, perhaps through a read error. V gene TRBV10-1 combines with J gene TRBJ2-1; no definite D call. Germline V gives CDR1 WNHNN, CDR2 SYGVQD (reference sequence). The CDR3 totals 15 residues. CDR3 in DNA: TGCGTCAGCAGTGAGTCGAAAAAGTCGAGGAATGAGCAGTTCTTC. It specifies CVSSESKKSRNEQFF.

This clonotype was recorded at least ten times. This rearrangement joins TRBV6-2 or TRBV6-3 to TRBJ1-5; the D is unclear. CDR1 and CDR2 (germline): MNHEY, SVGEGT. The CDR3 covers 13 residues. V was shortened by 0 bases and J by 1 base, with 1 base between the two germline ends. CDR3 sequence (DNA): TGTGCCAGCAGTTACTCGAGCAATCAGCCCCAGCATTTT. This sequence encodes CASSYSSNQPQHF.

The J gene is TRBJ2-7, the V gene TRBV2; no definite D call. The V and J ends lost 4 bases and 1 base respectively, with 8 bases between them. The CDR3 runs to 13 residues. Germline V gene data show CDR1 as SNHLY and CDR2 as FYNNEI. CDR3 region: CASSGPDSYEQYF. As DNA, the CDR3 is TGTGCCAGCAGTGGTCCGGATTCCTACGAGCAGTACTTC. Full variable domain (outside the CDR3, taken from reference TRBV2 and TRBJ2-7): EPEVTQTPSHQVTQMGQEVILRCVPISNHLYFYWYRQILGQKVEFLVSFYNNEISEKSEIFDDQFSVERPDGSNFTLKIRSTKLEDSAMYFCASSGPDSYEQYFGPGTRLTVT.

This clonotype was picked up a small number of times. V is TRBV3-1 and J is TRBJ1-2; a weak D match, TRBD1 (5 bases). The CDR3 totals 13 residues. Trimming removed 8 bases from V and 8 bases from J, with 18 bases in between. Germline CDR1 is LGHDT and CDR2 is YNNKEL (reference sequence). CDR3 DNA: TGTGCCAGCGGGGGGACGGCCCTCGGGGGCTACACCTTC. Residues: CASGGTALGGYTF.

J is TRBJ1-2 and V is TRBV2; possibly TRBD1 for D (5 bases). This CDR3 comprises 15 residues. The V end was cut by 0 bases, the J end by 4 bases, with 12 bases between. The germline CDR1 and CDR2 sequences are SNHLY and FYNNEI. The CDR3 DNA sequence: TGTGCCAGCAGTGAAGCGGCCCCGGGGCGCTATGGCTACACCTTC. It encodes CASSEAAPGRYGYTF.

In the case of this clonotype: Relative to the germline gene, one junction end is altered; a read error may explain this. This chain uses TRBV6-1 with TRBJ2-1; D not certain. The CDR3 has 11 residues. CDR1 and CDR2 from the germline V gene are MNHNS and SASEGT. The CDR3 DNA sequence: TGTGCCAGCAGTGAGTACAATGAGCAGCTCTTC. This translates into CASSEYNEQLF.

This clonotype appeared a few times. The CDR3 is CASSLLGTRQNEQFF. CDR3 bases: TGTGCCAGCAGTTTATTGGGGACTAGGCAAAATGAGCAGTTCTTC. V is TRBV27 and J is TRBJ2-1, with TRBD2 matching over 8 bases. CDR3 length: 15 residues. Looked up from germline, CDR1 is MNHEY and CDR2 is SMNVEV (reference sequence). Germline trimming cut 1 base from V and 7 bases from J; bases unmatched to any gene: 6.

This clonotype occurred a few times. The chain has TRBV24-1 and TRBJ1-2, with D perhaps TRBD1 (5 bases). The CDR3 spans 17 residues. CDR1 and CDR2 (germline): KGHDR, SFDVKD. The V and J ends lost 2 bases and 8 bases respectively, with 23 bases between them. The CDR3 region is CATSDSKTSPGAQGYTF. The CDR3 region has the DNA TGTGCCACCAGTGATTCGAAGACCTCTCCCGGGGCGCAGGGCTACACCTTC.

This chain uses TRBV20-1 with TRBJ2-7, with unresolved D. The CDR3 is made up of 14 amino acids. Between the trimmed V and J ends, which lost 1 base and 0 bases, there was a span of 10 bases. Germline-derived CDR1 and CDR2 are DFQATT and SNEGSKA (reference sequence). CDR3 residues: CSARVFRYSYEQYF. DNA of the CDR3: TGCAGTGCTAGAGTTTTTCGGTACTCCTACGAGCAGTACTTC.

This clonotype was picked up a small number of times. Its ends do not fully match the called genes, so a read error is possible. J is TRBJ2-4 and V is TRBV7-9; D perhaps matches TRBD1 (6 bases). The CDR3 covers 20 residues. Germline CDR1 is SEHNR and CDR2 is FQNEAQ (reference sequence). In nucleotides, the CDR3 is TGTGCCAGCAGCGCCCGCGATGAGGCCCGGTTAGGGACAATATCAGGCATTCTGTACTTC. Its protein product is CASSARDEARLGTISGILYF. The complete variable domain, with remaining parts taken from reference TRBV7-9 and TRBJ2-4, reads DTGVSQNPRHKITKRGQNVTFRCDPISEHNRLYWYRQTLGQGPEFLTYFQNEAQLEKSRLLSDRFSAERPKGSFSTLEIQRTEQGDSAMYLCASSARDEARLGTISGILYFGAGTRLSVL.

This clonotype was detected only a few times. The V gene is TRBV11-2, the J gene TRBJ2-5; 11 nucleotides match TRBD2. Germline CDR1 reads SGHAT; CDR2 reads FQNNGV. The CDR3 is 20 residues long. After removal of 4 bases from V and 0 bases from J, the junction contained 16 bases not matched to a gene. CDR3 amino acids: CASSSLTGLADGWYQETQYF. CDR3 DNA sequence: TGTGCCAGCAGCTCCCTGACGGGACTAGCGGACGGTTGGTACCAAGAGACCCAGTACTTC. Using reference TRBV11-2 and TRBJ2-5 for the parts outside the CDR3, the full variable domain is EAGVAQSPRYKIIEKRQSVAFWCNPISGHATLYWYQQILGQGPKLLIQFQNNGVVDDSQLPKDRFSAERLKGVDSTLKIQPAKLEDSAVYLCASSSLTGLADGWYQETQYFGPGTRLLVL.

This sequence joins TRBV12-3 or TRBV12-4 and TRBJ2-7, with D possibly TRBD2 on 7 matching bases. The end of the DNA aligns better with TRBJ2-5, so the J call may be wrong. CDR3 length equals 15 residues. DNA for the CDR3: TGTGCCAGCAGTTCCCTGGGGGGGCAGGTAGAGACCCAGTACTTC. Encoded protein: CASSSLGGQVETQYF.

The chain combines TRBV7-9 with TRBJ2-3; D is possibly TRBD1 (5 bases). Trimming shortened V by 3 bases and J by 6 bases, and 10 bases separated the two germline ends. Germline loops: CDR1 SEHNR, CDR2 FQNEAQ (reference sequence). This CDR3 contains 13 residues. CDR3 loop: CASSFIRGDTQYF. Written as DNA, the CDR3 is TGTGCCAGCAGCTTCATTAGGGGTGATACGCAGTATTTT. Full variable domain (outside the CDR3, taken from reference TRBV7-9 and TRBJ2-3): DTGVSQNPRHKITKRGQNVTFRCDPISEHNRLYWYRQTLGQGPEFLTYFQNEAQLEKSRLLSDRFSAERPKGSFSTLEIQRTEQGDSAMYLCASSFIRGDTQYFGPGTRLTVL.

The table lists this clonotype with a few counts. J is TRBJ2-1 and V is TRBV7-6; possibly TRBD2 for D (7 bases). Germline values: CDR1 SGHVS, CDR2 FNYEAQ. The V end was cut by 0 bases, the J end by 3 bases, with 12 bases between. This CDR3 has 16 residues. The CDR3 is CASSLASGTYYNEQFF. CDR3 sequence (DNA): TGTGCCAGCAGCTTAGCCAGCGGGACATACTACAATGAGCAGTTCTTC.

The chain links TRBV7-2 to TRBJ1-4; D might be TRBD1 (6 bases). Germline CDR1 is SGHTA and CDR2 is FQGNSA. The CDR3 is 14 amino acids. V dropped 6 bases and J dropped 5 bases, with 13 bases sitting between them. For the CDR3, the DNA is TGTGCCAGCAGTCATCCGGGGGCAAATGAAAAACTGTTTTTT. Protein: CASSHPGANEKLFF.

The rearrangement joins TRBV9 to TRBJ2-1, with D possibly TRBD2 on 5 matching bases. The length of the CDR3 is 16 residues. Germline values: CDR1 SGDLS, CDR2 YYNGEE. V lost 4 bases and J 4 bases, leaving 18 bases between the germline ends. DNA of the CDR3: TGTGCCAGCAGCCCTCGGACTTCAGGTCGGTACAATGAGCAGTTCTTC. Protein sequence: CASSPRTSGRYNEQFF.

V gene TRBV28 combines with J gene TRBJ1-5; 7 bases are a match to TRBD1. Germline CDR1 and CDR2: MDHEN and SYDVKM. This CDR3 is built from 14 residues. J was trimmed by 9 bases and V by 5 bases; bases with no gene match: 10. CDR3 nucleotide sequence: TGTGCCAGCAGTACCGGACGACAGGGCCGGCCCCAGCATTTT. It codes for CASSTGRQGRPQHF.

This sequence joins TRBV5-1 and TRBJ2-3; D is unclear. Trimming removed 6 bases at V and 1 base at J, with 21 bases between. Per germline, CDR1 SGHRS and CDR2 YFSETQ. The CDR3 spans 17 residues. Here the CDR3 reads CASKLAGPLGGTDTQYF. The CDR3 region has the DNA TGCGCCAGCAAATTAGCCGGGCCCCTGGGTGGCACAGATACGCAGTATTTT.

The chain employs TRBV20-1 and TRBJ1-2; a weak D match, TRBD1 (5 bases). The CDR3 is made up of 14 amino acids. Deletions cut 2 bases from V and 4 bases from J, with 14 bases between. The V gene's germline CDR1 is DFQATT and CDR2 SNEGSKA (reference sequence). CDR3 bases: TGCAGTGCTAGATCGGGGGTGGAGGTCTATGGCTACACCTTC. Its protein is CSARSGVEVYGYTF.

This clonotype was detected only once. The chain combines TRBV20-1 with TRBJ2-7, with 7 bases lining up with TRBD2. J was trimmed by 3 bases and V by 0 bases; bases with no gene match: 8. Germline CDR1 DFQATT, CDR2 SNEGSKA (reference sequence). The CDR3 contains 15 residues. The CDR3 coding sequence is TGCAGTGCTAGAGATACGGGGGGTTTAGGCTACGAGCAGTACTTC. This sequence encodes CSARDTGGLGYEQYF.

This clonotype appeared a few times. The CDR3 nucleotides read TGCGCCAGCAGCTACGGGACAGGGACCGACGAGCAGTACTTC. It encodes CASSYGTGTDEQYF. The rearrangement links TRBV5-1 to TRBJ2-7; 9 bases are shared with TRBD1. Per germline, CDR1 SGHRS and CDR2 YFSETQ. The CDR3 is 14 residues long. The J segment lost 5 bases and the V segment lost 3 bases, leaving 6 bases of the junction unmatched.

This clonotype was picked up a small number of times. The chain recombines TRBV19 with TRBJ2-7, with 8 bases that match TRBD2. Looked up from germline, CDR1 is LNHDA and CDR2 is SQIVND (reference sequence). This CDR3 is 14 amino acids long. V shed 5 bases and J 5 bases; nucleotides not matched to a gene: 8. The CDR3 region has the DNA TGTGCCAGTAGTTCCGGGACTAGTTTGAACGAGCAGTACTTC. This translates into CASSSGTSLNEQYF.

Turning to this clonotype: One junction end disagrees with the germline gene, perhaps due to a read error. This sequence joins TRBV28 and TRBJ2-1, with D perhaps matching TRBD1 (5 bases). The CDR3 extends over 13 amino acids. The germline V gene has CDR1 MDHEN and CDR2 SYDVKM. The CDR3 sequence is CASTPTVYNEQFF. DNA of the CDR3: TGTGCCAGCACCCCGACAGTTTACAATGAGCAGTTTTTC.

Only a few counts were recorded for this clonotype. The chain couples TRBV28 to TRBJ2-1; 10 bases agree with TRBD2. Germline V CDR1 and CDR2: MDHEN, SYDVKM. The ends lost 2 bases at V and 4 bases at J; junction bases unmatched: 2. CDR3 length equals 15 residues. CDR3 region: CASSLILAGYNEQFF. The CDR3 nucleotides are TGTGCCAGCAGTTTAATACTAGCGGGGTACAATGAGCAGTTCTTC.